This T cell receptor beta chain comes out of a study of blood T cell repertoires in COVID-19. Study-wide context: PBMCs, B-cell-depleted T cells, or T cells were the source of the cDNA or gDNA that made up the material.

Recruited during active infection, patients (from Seattle) were subsequently followed longitudinally. This CDR3 has 15 amino acids. Germline CDR1 SEHNR, CDR2 FQNEAQ (reference sequence). V was clipped by 4 bases and J by 3 bases; unmatched bases: 6. TCRdb's table, derived via immunoSEQ multiplex PCR, lists solely in-frame clones and lacks some. The data hold around 140,000 clones, with around 87% observed a single time. The source material was peripheral blood. This chain joins TRBV7-9 and TRBJ2-1; the match to TRBD2 covers 7 bases. The sequence was collected from a man in his late teens or twenties with COVID-19, enrolled during active disease. In DNA, the CDR3 is TGTGCCAGCAGCTCCGTAGCGGGTTACTACAATGAGCAGTTCTTC. Translating gives CASSSVAGYYNEQFF.